Below, 20 T cell receptor beta chains from the same sample are listed, as sequenced in a study of Ad26.COV2.S vaccination and SARS-CoV-2 variants. Treatment of the sample: some 20 received Ad26.COV2.S at low or high dose, single or two shots; 5 received placebo; per-sample allocation not given. Following the first vaccine or placebo injection, samples were taken on day 63. Repertoires were generated with immunoSEQ multiplex PCR, while TCRdb's copy carries only in-frame clones and drops some. The sample comprises 350,000 to 400,000 clones, around 85% of which are singletons, and under 4% rests with the top ten. This specimen consisted of peripheral blood, obtained in a trial of Ad26.COV2.S vaccine versus placebo. These receptors came from a person aged 18-65 years who received the Ad26.COV2.S COVID-19 vaccine or a placebo.

The V call is TRBV5-1, the J call TRBJ1-4; D is ambiguous. The CDR3 sequence is 14 residues long. Germline-derived CDR1 and CDR2 are SGHRS and YFSETQ. V was trimmed by 4 bases and J by 6 bases, leaving 13 bases between them. The DNA for the CDR3 is TGCGCCAGCAGCCCTTCACTGACCCATGAAAAACTGTTTTTT. Its protein product is CASSPSLTHEKLFF.

For the CDR3, the DNA is TGTGCCAGCAGCCAAGGGCAGGACTCCTACGAGCAGTACTTC. This translates into CASSQGQDSYEQYF. The rearrangement links TRBV3-1 (or the pseudogene TRBV3-2) to TRBJ2-7, with unresolved D. CDR3 length equals 14 residues. CDR1 is LGHDT, CDR2 YNNKEL, per germline (reference sequence). Trimming took off 1 base at V and 0 bases at J, with 7 bases between the two ends.

The chain is built from TRBV3-1 (or the pseudogene TRBV3-2) and TRBJ1-1; 8 bases agree with TRBD1. The CDR3 extends over 17 amino acids. CDR1 and CDR2 (germline): LGHDT, YNNKEL (reference sequence). Unmatched junction bases numbered 18, after V lost 8 bases and J lost 4 bases. In DNA, the CDR3 is TGTGCCAGCGGGAACGGGGGCAGGGGGCTTATGGTCACTGAAGCTTTCTTT. It is translated as CASGNGGRGLMVTEAFF.

This clone was found a few times. The rearrangement links TRBV3-1 (or the pseudogene TRBV3-2) to TRBJ1-2; D perhaps matches TRBD1 (6 bases). CDR3 size: 14 residues. The V and J ends lost 1 base and 2 bases respectively, with 8 bases between them. Germline assignment: CDR1 LGHDT and CDR2 YNNKEL (reference sequence). Here the CDR3 DNA reads TGTGCCAGCAGCCAAGGGGGACACAACTATGGCTACACCTTC. It codes for CASSQGGHNYGYTF.

This clone occurred a few times. This rearrangement joins TRBV6-5 to TRBJ2-2; D possibly corresponds to TRBD1 (5 bases). V was pared by 4 bases and J by 3 bases, with 9 bases between. Germline CDR1 MNHEY, CDR2 SVGAGI. The CDR3 is 14 residues long. This chain's CDR3 is CASSLDRYTGELFF. The CDR3 coding sequence is TGTGCCAGCAGTTTAGACAGATACACCGGGGAGCTGTTTTTT.

This chain links TRBV4-2 with TRBJ1-3, with D tentatively TRBD1 (5 bases). The CDR3 covers 18 residues. Trimming removed 4 bases from V and 0 bases from J, with 19 bases in between. CDR1 and CDR2 from the germline V gene are LGHNA and YNFKEQ. This CDR3 reads CASSPSPPTANSGNTIYF. In DNA, the CDR3 is TGTGCCAGCAGCCCATCACCCCCGACAGCGAACTCTGGAAACACCATATATTTT.

The J gene is TRBJ2-1, the V gene TRBV7-6; perhaps TRBD1 as D (5 bases). This CDR3 has 17 amino acids. Trimming pared 2 bases from V and 0 bases from J, leaving 14 bases between. Germline CDR1 reads SGHVS; CDR2 reads FNYEAQ. CDR3 region: CASSLYGHPSSYNEQFF. The CDR3 coding sequence is TGTGCCAGCAGCTTATACGGACACCCGAGCTCCTACAATGAGCAGTTCTTC.

Notes on this clone: Other nucleotide sequences from this sample produce the same CDR3. The chain links TRBV7-8 to TRBJ2-7; 8 bases are shared with TRBD1. CDR1 and CDR2 from the germline V gene are SGHVS and FQNEAQ. This CDR3 is 13 amino acids long. Unmatched junction bases numbered 2, after V lost 1 base and J lost 6 bases. The CDR3 sequence: CASSLDRGSEQYF. CDR3 nucleotide sequence: TGTGCCAGCAGCTTAGACAGGGGGAGCGAGCAGTACTTC.

The chain is built from TRBV18 and TRBJ2-7, with TRBD1 as a possible D gene (5 bases). CDR1 and CDR2 (germline): KGHSH, LQKENI. The V end lost 0 bases, the J end lost 1 base, and 13 bases lay between the germline ends. The CDR3 extends over 16 amino acids. For the CDR3, the DNA is TGTGCCAGCTCACCACCAGGGGCCGCCAGATCCTACGAGCAGTACTTC. Amino acids: CASSPPGAARSYEQYF.

CDR3 sequence reads: CASSLEYSPDTEAFF. Written as DNA, the CDR3 is TGTGCCAGCAGCCTGGAATATTCCCCTGACACTGAAGCTTTCTTT. This rearrangement joins TRBV5-5 to TRBJ1-1; D is ambiguous. Trimming took off 4 bases at V and 3 bases at J, with 16 bases between the two ends. This CDR3 contains 15 residues. CDR1 is SGHKS and CDR2 is YYEKEE in the germline V gene (reference sequence).

The chain recombines TRBV7-2 with TRBJ1-4; D remains unclear. The CDR3 consists of 14 residues. The V end was cut by 1 base, the J end by 8 bases, with 11 bases between. The germline V gene has CDR1 SGHTA and CDR2 FQGNSA. As DNA, the CDR3 is TGTGCCAGCAGCTTAGGGCCGCCTGTGGAAAAACTGTTTTTT. It specifies CASSLGPPVEKLFF. The full variable domain, with the rest looked up from reference TRBV7-2 and TRBJ1-4, is GAGVSQSPSNKVTEKGKDVELRCDPISGHTALYWYRQSLGQGLEFLIYFQGNSAPDKSGLPSDRFSAERTGGSVSTLTIQRTQQEDSAVYLCASSLGPPVEKLFFGSGTQLSVL.

CDR3 loop: CASTQQGGTEAFF. As DNA, the CDR3 is TGTGCCAGCACCCAACAGGGAGGCACTGAAGCTTTCTTT. The chain recombines TRBV6-5 with TRBJ1-1, with D possibly matching TRBD1 (6 bases). V was cut by 7 bases and J by 4 bases, with 13 bases left in between. CDR1 and CDR2 from the germline V gene are MNHEY and SVGAGI. The CDR3 runs 13 residues.

This clone was seen just once. The chain has TRBV28 and TRBJ2-7, with D possibly matching TRBD2 (6 bases). V lost 5 bases and J lost 7, with 18 bases in between. Per the germline V gene, CDR1 is MDHEN and CDR2 is SYDVKM. This CDR3 spans 14 amino acids. In DNA, the CDR3 is TGTGCCAGCAGTCCCCCGGGACTGCATTCGGAGCAGTACTTC. This sequence encodes CASSPPGLHSEQYF. The full variable domain, with the rest looked up from reference TRBV28 and TRBJ2-7, is DVKVTQSSRYLVKRTGEKVFLECVQDMDHENMFWYRQDPGLGLRLIYFSYDVKMKEKGDIPEGYSVSREKKERFSLILESASTNQTSMYLCASSPPGLHSEQYFGPGTRLTVT.

V gene TRBV7-2 combines with J gene TRBJ1-1; TRBD1 is a possible D gene (5 bases). This CDR3 has 16 residues. From germline, CDR1 is SGHTA and CDR2 FQGNSA. V shed 2 bases and J shed 2 bases, with 15 bases lying between them. The CDR3 reads CASSLRDVQGNTEAFF. The CDR3 DNA follows: TGTGCCAGCAGCTTAAGGGACGTGCAGGGAAACACTGAAGCTTTCTTT.

This clone came up once. V usage is TRBV5-8 and J usage is TRBJ1-5; D unresolved. CDR3 length: 15 residues. Deletions cut 4 bases from V and 3 bases from J, with 14 bases between. CDR1 and CDR2 (germline): SGHTS, YDEGEE. CDR3 nucleotides: TGTGCCAGCAGCCTCGGCCCGGGCCTCAATCAGCCCCAGCATTTT. It codes for CASSLGPGLNQPQHF.

This chain joins TRBV10-2 and TRBJ1-5; D might be TRBD1 (6 bases). Looked up from germline, CDR1 is WSHSY and CDR2 is SAAADI. V dropped 6 bases and J dropped 3 bases, with 12 bases sitting between them. The CDR3 consists of 14 residues. In DNA form, the CDR3 reads TGCGCCAGCAGCGTAGACAGGCTCAATCAGCCCCAGCATTTT. This translates into CASSVDRLNQPQHF.

The DNA of the CDR3 is TGTGCCAGCAGCTCCGGGACTCTAGATCTCCACGAGCAGTACTTC. It is translated as CASSSGTLDLHEQYF. The rearrangement uses TRBV7-9 and TRBJ2-7, with TRBD2 as a possible D gene (6 bases). The V end lost 4 bases, the J end lost 5 bases, and 18 bases lay between the germline ends. Looked up from germline, CDR1 is SEHNR and CDR2 is FQNEAQ (reference sequence). CDR3 length: 15 residues.

Turning to this clone: It is unclear where the CDR3 begins or ends on the DNA, so no DNA is shown, and the CDR3 is as TCRdb lists it. This chain uses TRBV19 with TRBJ1-4. Germline-derived CDR1 and CDR2 are LNHDA and SQIVND (reference sequence). The CDR3 comprises 14 residues, both ends counted. The chain's CDR3 is CASSSGGLGEKLFF.

The chain recombines TRBV18 with TRBJ1-2; a possible D gene is TRBD1 (5 bases). The CDR3 consists of 13 residues. Trimming pared 2 bases from V and 2 bases from J, leaving 6 bases between. Germline assignment: CDR1 KGHSH and CDR2 LQKENI. CDR3 DNA sequence: TGTGCCAGCTCACCAGAGGGGAACTATGGCTACACCTTC. This encodes CASSPEGNYGYTF.

The chain employs TRBV4-1 and TRBJ1-5; TRBD1 might be the D (6 bases). V shed 0 bases and J shed 6 bases, with 9 bases lying between them. The CDR3 spans 14 residues. Per germline, CDR1 MGHRA and CDR2 YSYEKL. CDR3 bases: TGCGCCAGCAGCCAAGATAGGGGGAGTCAGCCCCAGCATTTT. As protein: CASSQDRGSQPQHF.